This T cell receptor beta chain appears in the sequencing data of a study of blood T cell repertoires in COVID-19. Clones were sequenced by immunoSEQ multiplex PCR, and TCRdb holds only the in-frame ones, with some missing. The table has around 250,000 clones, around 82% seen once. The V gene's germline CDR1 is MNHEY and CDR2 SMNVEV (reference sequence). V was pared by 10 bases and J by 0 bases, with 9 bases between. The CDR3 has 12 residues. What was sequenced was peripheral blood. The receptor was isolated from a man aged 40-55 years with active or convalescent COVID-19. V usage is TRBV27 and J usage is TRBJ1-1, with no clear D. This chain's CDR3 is CATTDLNTEAFF. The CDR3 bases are TGTGCCACCACCGACTTGAACACTGAAGCTTTCTTT.